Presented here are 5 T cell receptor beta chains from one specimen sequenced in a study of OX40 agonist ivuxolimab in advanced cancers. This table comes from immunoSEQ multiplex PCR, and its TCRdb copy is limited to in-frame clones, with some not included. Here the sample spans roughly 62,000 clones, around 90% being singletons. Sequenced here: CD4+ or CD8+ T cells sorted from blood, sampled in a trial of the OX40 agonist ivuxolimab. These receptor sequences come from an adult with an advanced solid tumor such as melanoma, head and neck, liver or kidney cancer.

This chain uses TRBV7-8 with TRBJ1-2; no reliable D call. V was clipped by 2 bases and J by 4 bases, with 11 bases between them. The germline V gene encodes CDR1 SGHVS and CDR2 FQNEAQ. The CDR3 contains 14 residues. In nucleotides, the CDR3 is TGTGCCAGCAGCTTAATGAGGTTGGGCTATGGCTACACCTTC. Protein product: CASSLMRLGYGYTF.

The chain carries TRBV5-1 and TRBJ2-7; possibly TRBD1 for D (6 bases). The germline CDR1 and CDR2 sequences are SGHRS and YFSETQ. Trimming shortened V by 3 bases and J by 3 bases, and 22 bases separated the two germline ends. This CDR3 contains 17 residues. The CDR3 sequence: CASSSATDSLLGYEQYF. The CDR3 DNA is TGCGCCAGCAGCTCAGCTACGGACAGCCTTTTAGGCTACGAGCAGTACTTC. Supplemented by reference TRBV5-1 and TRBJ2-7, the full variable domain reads KAGVTQTPRYLIKTRGQQVTLSCSPISGHRSVSWYQQTPGQGLQFLFEYFSETQRNKGNFPGRFSGRQFSNSRSEMNVSTLELGDSALYLCASSSATDSLLGYEQYFGPGTRLTVT.

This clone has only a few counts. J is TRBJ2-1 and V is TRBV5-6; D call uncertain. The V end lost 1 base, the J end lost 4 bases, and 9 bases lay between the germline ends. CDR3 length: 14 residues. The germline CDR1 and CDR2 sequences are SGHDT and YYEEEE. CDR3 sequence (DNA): TGTGCCAGCAGCTTGCTACAACCTTACAATGAGCAGTTCTTC. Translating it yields CASSLLQPYNEQFF.

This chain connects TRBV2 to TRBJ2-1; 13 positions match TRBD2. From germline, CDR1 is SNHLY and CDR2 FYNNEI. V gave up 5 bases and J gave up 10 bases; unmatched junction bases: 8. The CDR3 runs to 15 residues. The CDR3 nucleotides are TGTGCCAGCAGTCCAGGACTAGCGGGGGTTGGGGAGCAGTTCTTC. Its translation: CASSPGLAGVGEQFF.

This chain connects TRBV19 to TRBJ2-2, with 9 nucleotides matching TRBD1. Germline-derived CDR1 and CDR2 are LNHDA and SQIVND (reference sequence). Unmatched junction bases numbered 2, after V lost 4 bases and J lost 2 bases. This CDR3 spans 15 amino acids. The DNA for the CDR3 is TGTGCCAGTAGTACGGGACAGGGTAACACCGGGGAGCTGTTTTTT. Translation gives CASSTGQGNTGELFF.